The TCR beta chain under discussion was sequenced for a study of HIV-infected patients and healthy controls. At least ten counts were recorded for this clonotype. In TCRdb, the 5' RACE reads were re-called with MiXCR into one record per CDR3 protein. Of 65,000 to 70,000 distinct CDR3 sequences in the sample, about a sixth were seen once. The germline CDR1 and CDR2 sequences are LGHNA and YNFKEQ. The CDR3 has 13 amino acids. Trimming shortened V by 1 base and J by 4 bases, and 6 bases separated the two germline ends. This clonotype was obtained from a human donor in good health. V is TRBV4-2 and J is TRBJ2-3; D ambiguous. The specimen sequenced was CD4+ T cells from blood. CDR3 nucleotides: TGTGCCAGCAGCCAAGTGGTCCCAGATACGCAGTATTTT. Protein product: CASSQVVPDTQYF.